This passage covers 14 T cell receptor beta chains from one sample sequenced in a study of CD8+ T cells in alopecia areata. Investigators isolated RNA and reverse transcribed it into cDNA to act as the sequencing template. TCRdb's table, derived via immunoSEQ multiplex PCR, lists solely in-frame clones and lacks some. The specimen has 20,000 or so clones, none found just once. Cells pooled from cutaneous lymph nodes were sorted on CD4, CD8alpha, NKG2D, NKG2ACE and other markers. The specimen sequenced was CD8+ T cells sorted from a lymph node. The source is a C3H/HeJ mouse with alopecia areata. MHC haplotype here: H2-k.

The sample holds many counts of this clone. The genes are named according to mouse. The read is 4 residues too short to cover the CDR3 end, so that end is filled in from the germline J gene. The chain carries TRBV19 and TRBJ2-5; 11 positions agree with TRBD2. The CDR3 has 14 residues. CDR1 and CDR2 (germline): FNHDT, SITEND (reference sequence). The DNA read from the CDR3 is TGTGCCAGCAGTATAAGGGACTGGGGGGAC. Amino acid sequence: CASSIRDWGD. The whole CDR3 is CASSIRDWGDTQYF.

This clone has at least ten counts. The gene symbols are mouse symbols. The missing CDR3 end, 4 residues past where the read stops, is filled in from the germline J gene. J is TRBJ2-7 and V is TRBV13-3, with 9 nucleotides matching TRBD1. Germline V CDR1 and CDR2: NNHDY, SYVADS. The CDR3 extends over 14 amino acids. V shed 5 bases, J shed 3 bases, and the junction held 6 bases outside the gene matches. Partial CDR3 DNA: TGTGCCAGCAGCCCCGACAGGGGGAGCTAT. As protein: CASSPDRGSY. The entire CDR3 protein reads CASSPDRGSYEQYF.

This clone was detected only a few times. The gene symbols are mouse symbols. The DNA ends 4 residues before the CDR3 does, and the rest of the CDR3 is filled in from the germline J gene. J is TRBJ1-1 and V is TRBV13-3, with D maybe TRBD1 (6 bases). Trimming cost V 0 bases and J 4 bases, with 10 bases left between them. The CDR3 sequence is 14 residues long. The germline V gene has CDR1 NNHDY and CDR2 SYVADS. The sequenced CDR3 bases are TGTGCCAGCAGTGATGACAGGGTTGGCACA. Translation: CASSDDRVGT. The entire CDR3 is CASSDDRVGTEVFF.

This clone was seen ten or more times. Gene names are the mouse ones. The read is 4 residues too short to cover the CDR3 end, so that end is filled in from the germline J gene. This chain connects TRBV13-3 to TRBJ1-2; the D gene is possibly TRBD1 (6 bases). Trimming cost V 0 bases and J 0 bases, with 12 bases left between them. The CDR3 is made up of 16 amino acids. Germline CDR1 NNHDY, CDR2 SYVADS. CDR3 region: CASSDAFGTTNSDYTF. Incomplete CDR3 DNA: TGTGCCAGCAGTGATGCATTTGGGACAACAAACTCC.

With respect to this clone: All gene names here are mouse names. The read ends 4 residues before the CDR3 terminus; that terminus is restored from the germline J gene. The chain employs TRBV31 and TRBJ2-4; tentatively, D is TRBD2 (7 bases). Germline V lookup: CDR1 GKSSPN, CDR2 SITVG. The CDR3 has 17 residues. The V end lost 0 bases, the J end lost 0 bases, and 16 bases lay between the germline ends. CDR3 in amino acids: CAWSLKARGGSQNTLYF. The sequenced part of the CDR3 DNA is TGTGCCTGGAGTCTGAAAGCTAGGGGGGGTAGTCAAAAC.

In its sample, this clone was seen a few times. Germline and genes here are mouse. The read halts 4 residues ahead of the CDR3 end, with the missing end drawn from the germline J gene. The chain recombines TRBV13-3 with TRBJ2-5; 10 nucleotides align to TRBD2. The CDR3 length is 16 residues. Germline CDR1 is NNHDY and CDR2 is SYVADS. The CDR3 region is CASSDVWGGAGDTQYF. The part of the CDR3 DNA that was read is TGTGCCAGCAGTGATGTCTGGGGGGGCGCAGGAGAC.

This clone was counted at least ten times. Mouse names are used for the genes. The read falls 4 residues short of the CDR3 end, and the missing part is taken from the germline J gene. The chain employs TRBV5 and TRBJ2-7; 7 bases line up with TRBD1. This CDR3 spans 14 amino acids. Germline V gives CDR1 LGHNA, CDR2 YNLKQL (reference sequence). CDR3 bases read: TGTGCCAGCAGCCAACCAGACAGGGTAGAT. It codes for CASSQPDRVD. The complete CDR3 sequence is CASSQPDRVDEQYF.

Of note for this clone: The genes are named according to mouse. The read halts 4 residues ahead of the CDR3 end, with the missing end drawn from the germline J gene. The J gene is TRBJ2-3, the V gene TRBV1, with D maybe TRBD2 (6 bases). Trimming took 2 bases from V and 4 from J, leaving 10 bases between them. CDR3 size: 14 residues. Per the germline V gene, CDR1 is NSQYPW and CDR2 is LRSPGD (reference sequence). CDR3 bases read: TGCACCTGCAGTGCAACCGGGACTCCAGAA. It translates to CTCSATGTPE. The full CDR3 protein is CTCSATGTPETLYF.

This clone was detected many times. Gene names refer to mouse genes. The DNA ends 4 residues before the CDR3 does, and the rest of the CDR3 is filled in from the germline J gene. V is TRBV19 and J is TRBJ1-4; no definite D call. This CDR3 is 13 amino acids long. In germline, CDR1 is FNHDT, CDR2 SITEND (reference sequence). V was clipped by 0 bases and J by 4 bases, with 4 bases between them. The covered CDR3 bases are TGTGCCAGCAGTATAGGACACAACGAA. It encodes CASSIGHNE. The full CDR3 sequence reads CASSIGHNERLFF.

This clone was detected a few times. Mouse names are used for the genes. The read comes to an end 4 residues before the CDR3 does, leaving the germline J gene to fill in the end. This chain uses TRBV19 with TRBJ1-1, with 7 bases matching TRBD1. Germline assignment: CDR1 FNHDT and CDR2 SITEND (reference sequence). V shed 1 base, J shed 1 base, and the junction held 4 bases outside the gene matches. This CDR3 is built from 15 residues. CDR3 DNA (partial): TGTGCCAGCAGTATACGGACAGGCCGAAACACA. Its protein product is CASSIRTGRNT. The complete CDR3 reads CASSIRTGRNTEVFF.

This clone turned up a few times. Gene and germline names: mouse. The DNA read from the CDR3 is TGTGCCAGCAGTATAGAACAGGGAGGCACA. Encoded protein: CASSIEQGGT. The full CDR3 is CASSIEQGGTEVFF. This rearrangement joins TRBV19 to TRBJ1-1, with D possibly TRBD1 on 6 matching bases. Read sequence stops 4 residues before the CDR3 end, and the germline J gene provides the missing end. This CDR3 region has 14 residues. V gave up 0 bases and J gave up 4 bases, with 10 bases separating them. The germline V gene encodes CDR1 FNHDT and CDR2 SITEND (reference sequence).

A few counts support this clone. Gene names refer to mouse genes. Coverage ceases 4 residues before the CDR3 finishes, and the germline J gene fills in the end. The chain employs TRBV13-3 and TRBJ1-1; D uncertain. The CDR3 consists of 14 residues. V was clipped by 1 base and J by 0 bases, with 7 bases between them. Germline values: CDR1 NNHDY, CDR2 SYVADS. Incomplete CDR3 DNA: TGTGCCAGCAGTGATTCTCAGTCAAACACA. Its protein is CASSDSQSNT. The entire CDR3 reads CASSDSQSNTEVFF.

This clone was seen many times. At residue 11, the translated DNA and the protein in TCRdb do not agree; the protein given here is derived from the DNA. The genes are named according to mouse. The read falls 3 residues short of the CDR3 end, and the missing part is taken from the germline J gene. The chain carries TRBV13-3 and TRBJ1-3; 7 nucleotides align to TRBD1. Losses at the gene ends were 4 bases for V and 3 bases for J; bases not matched to a gene: 4. In germline, CDR1 is NNHDY, CDR2 SYVADS. The CDR3 is 14 amino acids. The part of the CDR3 DNA that was read is TGTGCCAGCAGTCGAGGGGGCGGTGGAAATACG. Protein product: CASSRGGGGNT. The full CDR3 sequence reads CASSRGGGGNTLYF. Full variable domain (rest looked up from reference TRBV13-3 and TRBJ1-3): EAAVTQSPRSKVAVTGGKVTLSCHQTNNHDYMYWYRQDTGHGLRLIHYSYVADSTEKGDIPDGYKASRPSQENFSLILELASLSQTAVYFCASSRGGGGNTLYFGEGSRLIVV.

With respect to this clone: Gene names follow the mouse nomenclature. The read terminates 4 residues ahead of where the CDR3 ends, so the germline J gene completes it. The genes are TRBV13-2 and TRBJ2-3; 8 nucleotides line up with TRBD2. Germline V CDR1 and CDR2: NNHNN, SYGAGS (reference sequence). This CDR3 comprises 16 residues. V shed 2 bases, J shed 0 bases, and the junction held 5 bases outside the gene matches. CDR3 DNA (partial): TGTGCCAGCGGTGAAATACTGGGGGCTAGTGCAGAA. As protein: CASGEILGASAE. The whole CDR3 region reads CASGEILGASAETLYF.